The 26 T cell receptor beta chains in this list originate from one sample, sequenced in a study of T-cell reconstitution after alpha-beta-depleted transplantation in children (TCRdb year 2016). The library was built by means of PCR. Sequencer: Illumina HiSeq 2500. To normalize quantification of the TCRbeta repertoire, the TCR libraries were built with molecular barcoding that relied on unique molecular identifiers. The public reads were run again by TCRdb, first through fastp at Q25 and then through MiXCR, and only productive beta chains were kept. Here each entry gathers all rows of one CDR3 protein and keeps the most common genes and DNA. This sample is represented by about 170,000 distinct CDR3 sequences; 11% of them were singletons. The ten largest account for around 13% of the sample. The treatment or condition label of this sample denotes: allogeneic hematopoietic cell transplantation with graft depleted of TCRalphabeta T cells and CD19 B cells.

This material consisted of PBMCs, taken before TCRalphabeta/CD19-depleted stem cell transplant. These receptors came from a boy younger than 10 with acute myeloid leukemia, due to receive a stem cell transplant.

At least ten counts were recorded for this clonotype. CDR3 DNA sequence: TGTGCCTGCTTCTCTAGCGCATCCTACAATGAGCAGTTCTTC. Protein: CACFSSASYNEQFF. This chain connects TRBV30 to TRBJ2-1; tentatively, D is TRBD2 (6 bases). V was trimmed by 6 bases and J by 1 base, leaving 13 bases between them. There are 14 residues in the CDR3. Germline V lookup: CDR1 GTSNPN, CDR2 SVGIG (reference sequence).

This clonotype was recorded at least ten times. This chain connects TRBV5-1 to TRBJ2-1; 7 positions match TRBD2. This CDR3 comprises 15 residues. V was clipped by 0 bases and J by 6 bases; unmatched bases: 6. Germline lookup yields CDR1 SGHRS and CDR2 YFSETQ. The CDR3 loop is CASSLGASGLNEQFF. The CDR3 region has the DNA TGCGCCAGCAGCTTGGGCGCTAGCGGACTCAATGAGCAGTTCTTC.

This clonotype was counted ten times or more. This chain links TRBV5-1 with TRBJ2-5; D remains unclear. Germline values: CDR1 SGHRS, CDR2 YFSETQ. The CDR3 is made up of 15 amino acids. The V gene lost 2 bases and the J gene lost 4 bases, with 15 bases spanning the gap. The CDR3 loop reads CASSFLNNPGETQYF. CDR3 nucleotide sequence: TGCGCCAGCAGCTTCCTCAACAACCCGGGAGAGACCCAGTACTTC.

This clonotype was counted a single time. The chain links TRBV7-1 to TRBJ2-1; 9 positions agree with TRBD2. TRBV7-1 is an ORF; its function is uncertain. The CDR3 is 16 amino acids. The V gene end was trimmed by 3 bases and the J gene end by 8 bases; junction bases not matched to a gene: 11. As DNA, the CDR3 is TGTGCCAGCAGCTCGAAAGGGAGCGGGAGGATCGATGAGCAGTTCTTC. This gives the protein CASSSKGSGRIDEQFF.

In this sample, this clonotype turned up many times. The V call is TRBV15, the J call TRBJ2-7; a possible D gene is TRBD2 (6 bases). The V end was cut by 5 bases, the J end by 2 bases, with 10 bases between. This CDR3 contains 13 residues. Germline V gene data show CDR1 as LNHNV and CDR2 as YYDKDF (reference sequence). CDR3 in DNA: TGTGCCACCAGCCGGGACTGGACCTACGAGCAGTACTTC. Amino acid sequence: CATSRDWTYEQYF.

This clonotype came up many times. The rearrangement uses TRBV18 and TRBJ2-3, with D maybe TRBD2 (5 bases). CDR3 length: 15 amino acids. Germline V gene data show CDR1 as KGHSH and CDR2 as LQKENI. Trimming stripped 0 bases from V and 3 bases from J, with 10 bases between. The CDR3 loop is CASSPPGLRTDTQYF. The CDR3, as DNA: TGTGCCAGCTCACCACCCGGACTCAGGACAGATACGCAGTATTTT.

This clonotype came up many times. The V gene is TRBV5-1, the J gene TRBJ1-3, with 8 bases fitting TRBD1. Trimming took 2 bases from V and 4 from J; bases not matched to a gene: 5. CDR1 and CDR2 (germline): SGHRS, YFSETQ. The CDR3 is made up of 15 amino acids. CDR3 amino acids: CASSFRGLSGNTIYF. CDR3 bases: TGCGCCAGCAGCTTCAGGGGGCTTTCCGGAAACACCATATATTTT.

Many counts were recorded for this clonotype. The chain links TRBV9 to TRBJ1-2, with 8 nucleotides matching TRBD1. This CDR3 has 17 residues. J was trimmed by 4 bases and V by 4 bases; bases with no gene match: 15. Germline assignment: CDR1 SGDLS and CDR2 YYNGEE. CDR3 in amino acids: CASSPDGGTGLGYGYTF. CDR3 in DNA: TGTGCCAGCAGCCCCGACGGCGGGACAGGATTGGGCTATGGCTACACCTTC. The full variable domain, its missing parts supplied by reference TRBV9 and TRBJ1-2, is DSGVTQTPKHLITATGQRVTLRCSPRSGDLSVYWYQQSLDQGLQFLIQYYNGEERAKGNILERFSAQQFPDLHSELNLSSLELGDSALYFCASSPDGGTGLGYGYTFGSGTRLTVV.

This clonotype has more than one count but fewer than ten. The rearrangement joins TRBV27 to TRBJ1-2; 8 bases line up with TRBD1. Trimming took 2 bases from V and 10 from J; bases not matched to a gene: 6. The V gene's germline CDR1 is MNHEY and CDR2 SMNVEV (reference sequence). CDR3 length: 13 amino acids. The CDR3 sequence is CASSLGGQGPYTF. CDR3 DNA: TGTGCCAGCAGTTTAGGTGGACAGGGACCCTACACCTTC.

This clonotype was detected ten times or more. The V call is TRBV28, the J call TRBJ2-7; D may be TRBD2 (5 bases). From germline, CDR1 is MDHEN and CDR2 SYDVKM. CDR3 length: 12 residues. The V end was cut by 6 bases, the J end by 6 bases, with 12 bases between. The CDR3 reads CASRDSEVEQYF. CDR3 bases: TGTGCCAGCAGGGACTCCGAGGTCGAGCAGTACTTC.

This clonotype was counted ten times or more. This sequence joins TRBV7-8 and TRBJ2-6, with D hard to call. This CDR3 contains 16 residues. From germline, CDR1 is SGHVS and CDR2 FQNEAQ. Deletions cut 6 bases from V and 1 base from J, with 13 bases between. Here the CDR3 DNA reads TGTGCCAGCAGACCACCGGTACTTTCTGGGGCCAACGTCCTGACTTTC. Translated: CASRPPVLSGANVLTF. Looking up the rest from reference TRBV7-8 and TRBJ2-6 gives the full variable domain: GAGVSQSPRYKVAKRGQDVALRCDPISGHVSLFWYQQALGQGPEFLTYFQNEAQLDKSGLPSDRFFAERPEGSVSTLKIQRTQQEDSAVYLCASRPPVLSGANVLTFGAGSRLTVL.

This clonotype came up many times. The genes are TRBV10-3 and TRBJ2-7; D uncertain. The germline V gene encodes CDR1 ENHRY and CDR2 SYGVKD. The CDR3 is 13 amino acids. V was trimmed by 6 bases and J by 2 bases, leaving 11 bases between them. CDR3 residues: CAIRGRDPYEQYF. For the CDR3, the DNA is TGTGCCATCAGGGGTAGAGATCCCTACGAGCAGTACTTC.

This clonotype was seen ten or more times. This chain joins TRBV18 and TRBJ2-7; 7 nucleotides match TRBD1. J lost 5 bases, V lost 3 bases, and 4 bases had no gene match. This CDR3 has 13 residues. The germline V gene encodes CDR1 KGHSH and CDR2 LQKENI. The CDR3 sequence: CASSPTGFHEQYF. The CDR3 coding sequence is TGTGCCAGCTCACCGACAGGGTTCCACGAGCAGTACTTC.

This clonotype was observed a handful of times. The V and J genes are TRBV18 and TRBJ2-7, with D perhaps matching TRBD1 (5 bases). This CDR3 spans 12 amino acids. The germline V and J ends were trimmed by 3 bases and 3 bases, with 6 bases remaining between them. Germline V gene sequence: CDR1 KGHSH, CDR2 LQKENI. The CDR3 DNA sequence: TGTGCCAGCTCACCGGACAACTACGAGCAGTACTTC. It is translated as CASSPDNYEQYF. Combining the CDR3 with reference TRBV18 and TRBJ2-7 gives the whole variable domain NAGVMQNPRHLVRRRGQEARLRCSPMKGHSHVYWYRQLPEEGLKFMVYLQKENIIDESGMPKERFSAEFPKEGPSILRIQQVVRGDSAAYFCASSPDNYEQYFGPGTRLTVT.

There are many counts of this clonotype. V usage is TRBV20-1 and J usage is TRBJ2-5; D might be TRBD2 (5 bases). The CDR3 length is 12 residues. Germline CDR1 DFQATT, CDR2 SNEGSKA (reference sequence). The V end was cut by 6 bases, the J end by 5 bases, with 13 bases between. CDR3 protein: CSADFPKETQYF. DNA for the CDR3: TGCAGTGCGGACTTCCCCAAGGAGACCCAGTACTTC.

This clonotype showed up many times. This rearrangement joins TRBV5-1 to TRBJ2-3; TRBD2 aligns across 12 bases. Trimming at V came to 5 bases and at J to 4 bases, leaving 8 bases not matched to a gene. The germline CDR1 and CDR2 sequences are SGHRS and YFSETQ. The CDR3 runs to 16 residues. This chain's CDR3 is CASRGLAGSGADTQYF. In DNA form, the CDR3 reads TGCGCCAGCAGGGGACTAGCGGGCTCTGGGGCAGATACGCAGTATTTT.

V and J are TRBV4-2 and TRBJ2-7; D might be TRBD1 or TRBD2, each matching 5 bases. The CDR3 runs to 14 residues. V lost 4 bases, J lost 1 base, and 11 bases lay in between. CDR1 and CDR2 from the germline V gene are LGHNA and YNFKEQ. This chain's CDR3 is CASSPRDRSYEQYF. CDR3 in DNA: TGTGCCAGCAGCCCCCGGGACCGATCCTACGAGCAGTACTTC.

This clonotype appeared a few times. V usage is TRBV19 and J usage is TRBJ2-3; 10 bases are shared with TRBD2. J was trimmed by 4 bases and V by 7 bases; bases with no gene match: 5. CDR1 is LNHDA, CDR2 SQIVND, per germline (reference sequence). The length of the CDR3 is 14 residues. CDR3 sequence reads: CASTTSGISDTQYF. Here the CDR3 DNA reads TGTGCCAGTACCACTAGCGGGATCTCAGATACGCAGTATTTT.

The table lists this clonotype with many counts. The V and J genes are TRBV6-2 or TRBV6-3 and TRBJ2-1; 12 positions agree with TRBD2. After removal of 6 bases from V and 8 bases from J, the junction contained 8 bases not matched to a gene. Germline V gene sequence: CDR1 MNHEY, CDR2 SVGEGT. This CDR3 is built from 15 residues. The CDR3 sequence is CASRLTSGSHDEQFF. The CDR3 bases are TGTGCCAGCAGATTGACTAGCGGGAGTCACGATGAGCAGTTCTTC.

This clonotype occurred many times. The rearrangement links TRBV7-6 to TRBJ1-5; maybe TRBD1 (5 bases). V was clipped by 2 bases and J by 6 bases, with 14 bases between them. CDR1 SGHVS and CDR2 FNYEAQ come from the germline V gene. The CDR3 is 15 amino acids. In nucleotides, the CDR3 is TGTGCCAGCAGCTTATACCAGGGTGGTCCTCAGCCCCAGCATTTT. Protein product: CASSLYQGGPQPQHF.

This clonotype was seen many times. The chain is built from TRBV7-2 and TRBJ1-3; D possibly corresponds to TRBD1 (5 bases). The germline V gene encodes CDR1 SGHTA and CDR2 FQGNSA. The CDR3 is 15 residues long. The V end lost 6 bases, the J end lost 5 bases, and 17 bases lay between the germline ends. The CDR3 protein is CASRETVEQRNTIYF. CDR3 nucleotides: TGTGCCAGCAGAGAGACAGTTGAGCAAAGAAACACCATATATTTT.

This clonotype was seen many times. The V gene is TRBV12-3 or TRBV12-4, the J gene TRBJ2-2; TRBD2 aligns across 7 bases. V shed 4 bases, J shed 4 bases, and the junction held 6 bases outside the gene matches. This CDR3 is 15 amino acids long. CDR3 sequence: CASSSGGRATGELFF. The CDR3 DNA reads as TGTGCCAGCAGTTCGGGCGGGAGAGCCACCGGGGAGCTGTTTTTT.

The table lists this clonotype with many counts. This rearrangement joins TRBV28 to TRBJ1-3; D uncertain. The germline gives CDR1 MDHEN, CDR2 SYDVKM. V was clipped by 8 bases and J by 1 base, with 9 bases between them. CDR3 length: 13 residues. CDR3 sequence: CASGRLSGNTIYF. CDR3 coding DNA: TGTGCCAGCGGACGGCTTTCTGGAAACACCATATATTTT. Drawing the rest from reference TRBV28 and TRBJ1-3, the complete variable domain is DVKVTQSSRYLVKRTGEKVFLECVQDMDHENMFWYRQDPGLGLRLIYFSYDVKMKEKGDIPEGYSVSREKKERFSLILESASTNQTSMYLCASGRLSGNTIYFGEGSWLTVV.

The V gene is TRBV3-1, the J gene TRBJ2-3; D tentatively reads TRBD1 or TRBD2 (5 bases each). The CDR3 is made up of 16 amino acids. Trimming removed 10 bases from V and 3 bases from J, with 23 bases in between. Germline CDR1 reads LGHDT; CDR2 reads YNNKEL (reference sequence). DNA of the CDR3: TGTGCCACCTGCCAATCCGGGACCTCGAGGACAGATACGCAGTATTTT. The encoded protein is CATCQSGTSRTDTQYF.

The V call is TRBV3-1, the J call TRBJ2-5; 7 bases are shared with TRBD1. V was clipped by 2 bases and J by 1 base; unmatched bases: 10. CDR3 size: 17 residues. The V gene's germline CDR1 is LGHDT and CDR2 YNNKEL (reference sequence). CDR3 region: CASSQPRTGFSQETQYF. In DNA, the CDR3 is TGTGCCAGCAGCCAACCCAGGACAGGATTTAGCCAAGAGACCCAGTACTTC.

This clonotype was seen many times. The CDR3 region has the DNA TGCAGTGCCATTATCACCGTTGAGGGGGGGCTAACAGATACGCAGTATTTT. Translating gives CSAIITVEGGLTDTQYF. The chain links TRBV20-1 to TRBJ2-3; maybe TRBD2 (7 bases). Trimming took off 6 bases at V and 3 bases at J, with 25 bases between the two ends. Germline CDR1 and CDR2: DFQATT and SNEGSKA (reference sequence). This CDR3 contains 17 residues.